This T cell receptor (beta chain) was retrieved from a study of blood T cells in healthy people across ages. At the level of the study: The template switching approach captured approximately one barcoded beta molecule for every two T cells. Study-level points and caveats: Among T cells, TCR beta diversity per million cells dropped roughly linearly as age rose.

A sample-barcoded 5' primer and a J-beta primer mix were used in a second PCR of about 7 to 12 cycles. Individual samples furnished no less than 3 million CDR3-containing paired-end reads apiece. One entry per CDR3 protein results from TCRdb running MiXCR on the 5' RACE reads. The table lists hundreds of thousands of distinct CDR3 sequences, about half of them singletons. CDR1 and CDR2 (germline): DFQATT, SNEGSKA (reference sequence). The ends lost 3 bases at V and 6 bases at J; junction bases unmatched: 11. This CDR3 comprises 15 residues. Comments on this clonotype: Its target is not known.

V usage is TRBV20-1 and J usage is TRBJ2-3; TRBD2 aligns across 8 bases. The source material was blood. This receptor was identified in a man aged 55 to 70 in good health. This chain's CDR3 is CSARSPGTRRDTQYF. The CDR3 DNA reads as TGCAGTGCTAGGTCCCCCGGGACTAGACGGGATACGCAGTATTTT.